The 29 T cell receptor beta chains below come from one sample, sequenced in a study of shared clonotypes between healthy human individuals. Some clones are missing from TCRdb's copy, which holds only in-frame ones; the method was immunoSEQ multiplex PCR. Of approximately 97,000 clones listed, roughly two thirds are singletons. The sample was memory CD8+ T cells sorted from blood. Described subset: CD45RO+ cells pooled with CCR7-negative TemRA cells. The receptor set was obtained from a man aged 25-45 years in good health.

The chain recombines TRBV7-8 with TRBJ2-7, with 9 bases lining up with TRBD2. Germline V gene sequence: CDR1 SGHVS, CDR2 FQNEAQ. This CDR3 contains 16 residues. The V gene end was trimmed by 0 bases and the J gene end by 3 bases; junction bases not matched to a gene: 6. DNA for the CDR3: TGTGCCAGCAGCTTAGCGCAGGCTAGCGGGAACTACGAGCAGTACTTC. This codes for CASSLAQASGNYEQYF.

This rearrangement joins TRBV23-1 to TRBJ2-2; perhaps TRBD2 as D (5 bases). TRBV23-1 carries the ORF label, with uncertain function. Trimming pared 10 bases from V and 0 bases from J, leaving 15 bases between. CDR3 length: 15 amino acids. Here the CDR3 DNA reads TGCGCCATCCGTGCAGAGGGAGCGAACACCGGGGAGCTGTTTTTT. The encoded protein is CAIRAEGANTGELFF.

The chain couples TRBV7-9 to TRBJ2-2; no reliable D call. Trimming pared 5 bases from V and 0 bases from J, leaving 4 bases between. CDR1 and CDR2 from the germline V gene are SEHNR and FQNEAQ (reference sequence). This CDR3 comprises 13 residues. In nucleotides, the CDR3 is TGTGCCAGCAGCACAACGAACACCGGGGAGCTGTTTTTT. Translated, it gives CASSTTNTGELFF.

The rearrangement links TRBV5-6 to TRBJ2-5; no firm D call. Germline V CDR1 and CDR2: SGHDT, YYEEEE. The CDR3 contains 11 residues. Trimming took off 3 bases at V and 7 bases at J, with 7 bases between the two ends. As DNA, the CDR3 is TGTGCCAGCAGCTCGCGAGGGACCCAGTACTTC. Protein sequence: CASSSRGTQYF. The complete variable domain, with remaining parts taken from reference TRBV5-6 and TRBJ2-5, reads DAGVTQSPTHLIKTRGQQVTLRCSPKSGHDTVSWYQQALGQGPQFIFQYYEEEERQRGNFPDRFSGHQFPNYSSELNVNALLLGDSALYLCASSSRGTQYFGPGTRLLVL.

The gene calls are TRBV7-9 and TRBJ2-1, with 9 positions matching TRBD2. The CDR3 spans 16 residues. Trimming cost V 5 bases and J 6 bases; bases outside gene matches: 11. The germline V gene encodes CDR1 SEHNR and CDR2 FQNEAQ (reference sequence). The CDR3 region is CASSQPGLAGANEQFF. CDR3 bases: TGTGCCAGCAGCCAGCCGGGACTAGCCGGGGCCAATGAGCAGTTCTTC. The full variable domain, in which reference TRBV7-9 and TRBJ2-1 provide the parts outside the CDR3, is DTGVSQNPRHKITKRGQNVTFRCDPISEHNRLYWYRQTLGQGPEFLTYFQNEAQLEKSRLLSDRFSAERPKGSFSTLEIQRTEQGDSAMYLCASSQPGLAGANEQFFGPGTRLTVL.

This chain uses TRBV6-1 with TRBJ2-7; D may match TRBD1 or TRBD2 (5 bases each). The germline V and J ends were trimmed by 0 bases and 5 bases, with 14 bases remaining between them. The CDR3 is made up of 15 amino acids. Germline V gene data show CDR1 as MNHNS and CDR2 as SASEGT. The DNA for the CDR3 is TGTGCCAGCAGTGAAGCCGAGGGACGGGTGGACGAGCAGTACTTC. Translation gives CASSEAEGRVDEQYF.

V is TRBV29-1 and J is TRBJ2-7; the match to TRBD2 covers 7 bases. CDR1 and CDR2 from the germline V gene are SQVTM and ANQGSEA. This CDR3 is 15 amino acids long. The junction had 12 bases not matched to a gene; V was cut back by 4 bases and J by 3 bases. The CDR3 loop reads CSVGGGVNSNYEQYF. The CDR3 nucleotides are TGCAGCGTTGGGGGAGGGGTTAACTCTAACTACGAGCAGTACTTC.

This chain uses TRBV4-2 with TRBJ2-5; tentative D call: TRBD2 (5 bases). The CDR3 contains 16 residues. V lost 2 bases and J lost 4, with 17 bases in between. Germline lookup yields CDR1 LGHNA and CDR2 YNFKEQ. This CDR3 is CASSQNAGAEGETQYF. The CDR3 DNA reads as TGTGCCAGCAGCCAAAACGCCGGCGCCGAGGGAGAGACCCAGTACTTC.

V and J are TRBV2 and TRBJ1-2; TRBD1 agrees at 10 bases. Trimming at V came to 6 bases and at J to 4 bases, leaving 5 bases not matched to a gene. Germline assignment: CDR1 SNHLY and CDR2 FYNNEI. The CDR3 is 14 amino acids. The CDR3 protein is CASRTGGGGYGYTF. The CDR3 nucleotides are TGTGCCAGCAGGACAGGGGGCGGGGGCTATGGCTACACCTTC.

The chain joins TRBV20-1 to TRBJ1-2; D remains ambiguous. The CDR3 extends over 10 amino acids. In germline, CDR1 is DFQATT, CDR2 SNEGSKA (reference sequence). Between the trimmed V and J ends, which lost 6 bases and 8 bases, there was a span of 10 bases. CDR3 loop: CSAYVGGYTF. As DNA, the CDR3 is TGCAGTGCCTATGTGGGGGGCTACACCTTC.

DNA of the CDR3: TGTGCCAGCAGCTTGGAGGACAGACCCTACGAGCAGTACTTC. This sequence encodes CASSLEDRPYEQYF. The rearrangement uses TRBV5-4 and TRBJ2-7; a weak D match, TRBD1 (6 bases). V was trimmed by 0 bases and J by 2 bases, leaving 9 bases between them. This CDR3 region has 14 residues. Germline values: CDR1 SGHNT, CDR2 YYREEE (reference sequence).

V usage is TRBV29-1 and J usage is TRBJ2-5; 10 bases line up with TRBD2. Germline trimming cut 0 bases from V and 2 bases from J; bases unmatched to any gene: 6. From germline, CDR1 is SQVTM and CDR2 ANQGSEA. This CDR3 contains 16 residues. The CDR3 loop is CSVEDVALAGQETQYF. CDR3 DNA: TGCAGCGTTGAAGATGTAGCACTAGCGGGGCAAGAGACCCAGTACTTC.

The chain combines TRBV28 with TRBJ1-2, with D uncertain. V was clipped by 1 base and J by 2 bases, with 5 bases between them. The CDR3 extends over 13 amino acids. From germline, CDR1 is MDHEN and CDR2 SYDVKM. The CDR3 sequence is CASSLLQNYGYTF. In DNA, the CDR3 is TGTGCCAGCAGTTTATTACAGAACTATGGCTACACCTTC.

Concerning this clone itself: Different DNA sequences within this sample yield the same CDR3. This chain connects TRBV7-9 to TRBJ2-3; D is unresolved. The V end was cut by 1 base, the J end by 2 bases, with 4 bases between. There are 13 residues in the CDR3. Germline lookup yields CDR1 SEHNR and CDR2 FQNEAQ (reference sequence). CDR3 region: CASSLENTDTQYF. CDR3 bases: TGTGCCAGCAGCTTAGAGAACACAGATACGCAGTATTTT.

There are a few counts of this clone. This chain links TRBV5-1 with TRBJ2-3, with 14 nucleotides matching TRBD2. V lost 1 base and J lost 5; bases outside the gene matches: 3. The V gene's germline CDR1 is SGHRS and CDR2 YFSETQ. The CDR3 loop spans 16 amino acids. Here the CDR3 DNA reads TGCGCCAGCAGCTTGCCAGGGACTAGCGGGAGAGATACGCAGTATTTT. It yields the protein CASSLPGTSGRDTQYF.

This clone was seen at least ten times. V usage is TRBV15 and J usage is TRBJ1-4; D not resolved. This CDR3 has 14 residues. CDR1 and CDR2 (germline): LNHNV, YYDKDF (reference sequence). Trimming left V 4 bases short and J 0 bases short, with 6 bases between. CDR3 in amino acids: CATSTLATNEKLFF. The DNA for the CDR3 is TGTGCCACCAGCACGCTTGCAACTAATGAAAAACTGTTTTTT.

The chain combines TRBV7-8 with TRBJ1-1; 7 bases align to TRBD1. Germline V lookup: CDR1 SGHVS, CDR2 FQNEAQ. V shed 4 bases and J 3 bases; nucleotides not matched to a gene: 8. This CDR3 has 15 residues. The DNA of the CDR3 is TGTGCCAGCAGCTCCCAGGGGGAGGGGTACACTGAAGCTTTCTTT. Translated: CASSSQGEGYTEAFF.

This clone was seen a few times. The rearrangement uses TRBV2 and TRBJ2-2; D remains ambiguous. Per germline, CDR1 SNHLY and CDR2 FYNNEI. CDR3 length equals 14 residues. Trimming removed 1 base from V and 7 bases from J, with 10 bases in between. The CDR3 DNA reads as TGTGCCAGCAGTGAAGTCAAGGGTGACGGGGAGCTGTTTTTT. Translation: CASSEVKGDGELFF.

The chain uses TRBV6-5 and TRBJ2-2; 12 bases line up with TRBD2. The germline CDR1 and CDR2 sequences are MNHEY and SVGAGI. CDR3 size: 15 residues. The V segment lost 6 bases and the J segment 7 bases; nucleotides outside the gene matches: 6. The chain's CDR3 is CASSWTSGKSGELFF. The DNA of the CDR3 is TGTGCCAGCAGCTGGACTAGCGGGAAGAGCGGGGAGCTGTTTTTT.

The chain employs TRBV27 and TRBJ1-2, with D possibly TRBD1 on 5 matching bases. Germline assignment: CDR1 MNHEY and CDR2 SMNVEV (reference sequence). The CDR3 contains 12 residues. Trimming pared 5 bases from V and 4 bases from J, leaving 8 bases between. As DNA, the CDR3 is TGTGCCAGCAGTCCGGGGGGCTATGGCTACACCTTC. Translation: CASSPGGYGYTF.

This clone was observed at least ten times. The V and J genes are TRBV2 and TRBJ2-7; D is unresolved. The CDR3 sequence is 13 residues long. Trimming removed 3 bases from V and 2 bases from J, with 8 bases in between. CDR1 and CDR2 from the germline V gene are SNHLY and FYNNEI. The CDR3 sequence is CASSDRSTYEQYF. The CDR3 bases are TGTGCCAGCAGTGACAGGTCAACCTACGAGCAGTACTTC.

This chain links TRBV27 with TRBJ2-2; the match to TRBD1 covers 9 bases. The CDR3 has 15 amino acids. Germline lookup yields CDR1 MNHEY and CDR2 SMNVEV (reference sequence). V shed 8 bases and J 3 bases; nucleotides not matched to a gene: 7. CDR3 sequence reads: CASYPGQGYTGELFF. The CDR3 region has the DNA TGTGCCAGCTACCCGGGACAGGGTTACACCGGGGAGCTGTTTTTT.

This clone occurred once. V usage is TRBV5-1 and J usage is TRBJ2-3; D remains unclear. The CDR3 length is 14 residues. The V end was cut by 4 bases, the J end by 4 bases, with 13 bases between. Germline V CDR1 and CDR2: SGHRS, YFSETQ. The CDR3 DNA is TGCGCCAGCAGCCCCCGCGGAAGTTCAGATACGCAGTATTTT. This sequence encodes CASSPRGSSDTQYF.

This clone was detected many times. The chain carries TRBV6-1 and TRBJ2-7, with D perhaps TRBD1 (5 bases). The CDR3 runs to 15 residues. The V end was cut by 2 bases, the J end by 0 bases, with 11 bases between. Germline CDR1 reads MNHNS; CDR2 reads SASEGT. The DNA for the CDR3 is TGTGCCAGCAGTGAAATTAGTGACAGCTCCTACGAGCAGTACTTC. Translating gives CASSEISDSSYEQYF.

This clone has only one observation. In DNA, the CDR3 is TGTGCCAGCAGTGATTCAGGCGGGAGAGGGTCAGATACGCAGTATTTT. Translation: CASSDSGGRGSDTQYF. The V gene is TRBV6-4, the J gene TRBJ2-3, with 7 bases aligning to TRBD2. V shed 3 bases, J shed 4 bases, and the junction held 10 bases outside the gene matches. The germline gives CDR1 MRHNA, CDR2 SNTAGT. The CDR3 extends over 16 amino acids.

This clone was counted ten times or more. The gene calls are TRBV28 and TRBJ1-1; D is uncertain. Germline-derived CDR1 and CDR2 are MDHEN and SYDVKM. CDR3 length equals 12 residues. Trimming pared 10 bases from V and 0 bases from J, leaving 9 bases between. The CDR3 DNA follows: TGTGCCATACGAAGTCTGAACACTGAAGCTTTCTTT. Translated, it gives CAIRSLNTEAFF.

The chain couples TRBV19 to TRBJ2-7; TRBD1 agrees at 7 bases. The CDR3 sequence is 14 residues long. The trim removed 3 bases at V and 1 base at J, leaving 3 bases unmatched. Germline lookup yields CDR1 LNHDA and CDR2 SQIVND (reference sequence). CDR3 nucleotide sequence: TGTGCCAGTAGTATGGACAGGAGATCCTACGAGCAGTACTTC. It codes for CASSMDRRSYEQYF.

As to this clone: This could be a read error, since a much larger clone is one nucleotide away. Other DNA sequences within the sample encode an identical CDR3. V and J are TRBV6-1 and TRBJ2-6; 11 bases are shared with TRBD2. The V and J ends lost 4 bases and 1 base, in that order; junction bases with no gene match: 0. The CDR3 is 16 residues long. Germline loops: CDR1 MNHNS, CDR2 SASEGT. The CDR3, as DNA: TGTGCCAGCAGTGGACTAGCGGGATCTGGGGCCAACGTCCTGACTTTC. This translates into CASSGLAGSGANVLTF.

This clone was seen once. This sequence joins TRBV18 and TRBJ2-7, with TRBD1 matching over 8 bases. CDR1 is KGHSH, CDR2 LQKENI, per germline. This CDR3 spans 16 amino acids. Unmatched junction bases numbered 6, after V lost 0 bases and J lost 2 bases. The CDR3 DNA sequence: TGTGCCAGCTCACCACCCAAAGACAGGGGACCCTACGAGCAGTACTTC. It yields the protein CASSPPKDRGPYEQYF.